This TCR beta chain originates from a study of cytomegalovirus exposure and HLA in healthy donors. PCR amplification relied on 60 Vbeta primers (plus 13 Jbeta primers). Method: immunoSEQ multiplex PCR; TCRdb's copy keeps in-frame clones and lacks some. The repertoire includes 100,000 or so clones, 70% to 80% of them detected once, and around 4% sits in the top ten. This CDR3 is built from 13 residues. CDR1 is LNHNV and CDR2 is YYDKDF in the germline V gene (reference sequence). Trimming pared 4 bases from V and 4 bases from J, leaving 10 bases between. V and J are TRBV15 and TRBJ1-2, with D maybe TRBD1 (5 bases). The receptor was derived from a female donor in good health and CMV-seropositive. The sample was PBMCs. CDR3 sequence (DNA): TGTGCCACCAGCACCCGACAGTCCTATGGCTACACCTTC. Residues: CATSTRQSYGYTF. Complete variable domain (other parts from reference TRBV15 and TRBJ1-2): DAMVIQNPRYQVTQFGKPVTLSCSQTLNHNVMYWYQQKSSQAPKLLFHYYDKDFNNEADTPDNFQSRRPNTSFCFLDIRSPGLGDTAMYLCATSTRQSYGYTFGSGTRLTVV.